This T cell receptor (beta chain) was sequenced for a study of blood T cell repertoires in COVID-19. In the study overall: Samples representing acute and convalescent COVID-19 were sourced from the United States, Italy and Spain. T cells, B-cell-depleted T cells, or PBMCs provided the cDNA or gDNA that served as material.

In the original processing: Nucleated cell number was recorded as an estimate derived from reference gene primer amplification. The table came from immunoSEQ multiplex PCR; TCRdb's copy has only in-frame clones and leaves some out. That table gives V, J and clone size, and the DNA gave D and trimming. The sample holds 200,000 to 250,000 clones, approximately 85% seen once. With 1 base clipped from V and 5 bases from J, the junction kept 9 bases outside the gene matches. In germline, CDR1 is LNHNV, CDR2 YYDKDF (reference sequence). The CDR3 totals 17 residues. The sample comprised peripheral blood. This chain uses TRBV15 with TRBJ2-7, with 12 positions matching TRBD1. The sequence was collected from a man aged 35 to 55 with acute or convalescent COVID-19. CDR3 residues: CATSRAILGQGAHEQYF. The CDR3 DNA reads TGTGCCACCAGCAGAGCTATCCTGGGACAGGGGGCCCACGAGCAGTACTTC.